The T cell receptor (beta chain) under discussion was sequenced for a study of identical twins. TCRdb re-analysed the 5' RACE reads in MiXCR, keeping a single row per CDR3 protein. This sample yields nearly 650,000 distinct CDR3 sequences, of which just over 7% are seen a single time; roughly 1.6% belongs to the top ten. The CDR3 covers 15 residues. The germline V gene has CDR1 MNHEY and CDR2 SMNVEV (reference sequence). V was pared by 6 bases and J by 7 bases, with 19 bases between. This clonotype was seen a few times. Its matching antigen is unknown. Study-wide results and limits: The conclusions drew on cross-sectional statistical analysis instead of tracking the same donors.

This sample also belongs to another study, concerning yellow fever vaccine responses in identical twins. That study reports: Vaccine-induced T cell responses in twins were reportedly observed to appear partly convergent, partly personalized.

The chain uses TRBV27 and TRBJ2-4, with D maybe TRBD1 (7 bases). The clonotype comes from a woman between 18 and 30 years old in good health. The sample taken for sequencing was PBMCs. The DNA of the CDR3 is TGTGCCAGCAGGGGACTCGGACAGGATGAGAACATTCAGTACTTC. Its protein product is CASRGLGQDENIQYF.